The clone carrying this TCR beta chain was seen only a few times. TCRdb used MiXCR to reprocess the RT-PCR reads, holding one entry per CDR3 protein. The table records about 700,000 distinct CDR3 sequences, 14% of them present only once. The data originate from a study of response to subunit inactivated influenza vaccine. The CDR3 has 14 amino acids. The germline V and J ends were trimmed by 11 bases and 0 bases, with 11 bases remaining between them. Material: PBMCs from blood, obtained around two weeks before vaccination. The gene calls are TRBV12-3 or TRBV12-4 and TRBJ2-6, with D perhaps matching TRBD1 (5 bases). The receptor comes from a man aged 50 to 60 who received an inactivated influenza vaccine. DNA for the CDR3: TGTGCCGCAAGTAGGGGCTCTGGGGCCAACGTCCTGACTTTC. Translated: CAASRGSGANVLTF.